Listed below are T cell receptor beta chains from one sample, sequenced in a study of shared clonotypes between healthy human individuals. Sequencing was performed with immunoSEQ multiplex PCR; in TCRdb, only in-frame clones are kept and a portion is missing. The sample has about 680,000 clones; roughly 73% are singletons. The source material was memory CD4+ T cells sorted from blood. All receptors derive from a young woman in good health. Both conserved end residues are part of each CDR3. Each record gives: J gene, D gene, V gene, clone size, CDR3 protein, CDR3 DNA. The D gene is left open where the match is weak. Not all rows give a size; the values are once, few, many and, for expanded clones, a class.

>TRBJ2-7|TRBD1|TRBV28|NA
CASSDRAPYEQYF
TGTGCCAGCAGTGACAGGGCTCCCTACGAGCAGTACTTC
>TRBJ2-3|TRBD2|TRBV7-9|NA
CASSPRTSGVHTDTQYF
TGTGCCAGCAGCCCGAGGACTAGCGGGGTACACACAGATACGCAGTATTTT
>TRBJ2-5|NA|TRBV10-3|NA
CATGTSQSYQETQYF
TGTGCCACCGGAACAAGTCAGTCGTACCAAGAGACCCAGTACTTC
>TRBJ2-2|TRBD2|TRBV11-2|NA
CASASHPGGRPTGELFF
TGTGCCAGCGCCTCCCACCCTGGCGGGAGGCCCACCGGGGAGCTGTTTTTT
>TRBJ1-1|NA|TRBV10-3|NA
CAISEGQGRNTEAFF
TGTGCCATCAGTGAGGGGCAGGGAAGGAACACTGAAGCTTTCTTT
>TRBJ2-1|TRBD2|TRBV5-1|NA
CASSNEREGHNEQFF
TGCGCCAGCAGCAACGAGCGGGAGGGCCACAATGAGCAGTTCTTC
>TRBJ2-1|TRBD1|TRBV18|NA
CASSPIGTGTYNEQFF
TGTGCCAGCTCACCAATCGGGACAGGGACCTACAATGAGCAGTTCTTC
>TRBJ1-5|NA|TRBV28|NA
CASRSGQRSQPQHF
TGTGCCAGCAGGTCTGGACAGAGGAGTCAGCCCCAGCATTTT
>TRBJ1-2|NA|TRBV5-6|NA
CASSTLLANYGYTF
TGTGCCAGCAGCACCCTTTTGGCTAACTATGGCTACACCTTC
>TRBJ2-7|TRBD2|TRBV28|NA
CASSLTSGGSYEQYF
TGTGCCAGCAGTTTAACTAGCGGGGGATCCTACGAGCAGTACTTC
>TRBJ1-2|NA|TRBV28|NA
CASSSSFWRDTF
TGTGCCAGCAGTTCCTCTTTCTGGCGGGACACCTTC
>TRBJ2-7|TRBD1|TRBV19|NA
CASSTGTANPYEQYF
TGTGCCAGTAGTACCGGGACAGCGAATCCCTACGAGCAGTACTTC
>TRBJ2-1|NA|TRBV9|few
CASSVAGVGGNEQFF
TGTGCCAGCAGCGTAGCTGGGGTGGGAGGCAATGAGCAGTTCTTC
>TRBJ2-3|TRBD2|TRBV10-1|NA
CASSETAGVADTQYF
TGCGCCAGCAGTGAAACAGCGGGAGTAGCAGATACGCAGTATTTT